The source of this T cell receptor (beta chain) is a study of tumor-infiltrating lymphocytes in primary liver carcinoma. Worth noting for this clonotype: The junction does not match germline at one end; this may be a read error.

Unsorted bulk tissue, roughly 20-33 mg of it, served as the source for co-extraction of RNA and DNA. The CDR3 runs to 19 residues. The germline V gene encodes CDR1 MDHEN and CDR2 SYDVKM. The input was approximately 0.45 ug total RNA; TCR beta cDNA was made from it with a constant-region primer. It was through three nested multiplex PCR rounds of slightly modified ARM-PCR that TCR beta libraries arose. The study ran its first two PCR rounds for nine to eleven cycles each, using TRBV1-TRBV30 forward primers and a C-beta reverse primer. MiXCR was run by TCRdb on the multiplex PCR reads, yielding one entry per CDR3 protein. The repertoire has approximately 37,000 distinct CDR3 sequences, roughly four fifths of them found once; the top ten carry about 15%.

Sequencing was carried out using liver tumor tissue from sampling region 4. Regarding subset: tumor region T4, right-lateral pole. The sequence was collected from a man aged 40-49 years with primary liver carcinoma and hepatitis B virus infection. This chain connects TRBV28 to TRBJ1-1; D might be TRBD1 (6 bases). CDR3 coding DNA: TGTGCCACCCTCCCGGACGGCACAGGGACCTTGAACATGAACACTGAATCTTTCTTT. As protein: CATLPDGTGTLNMNTESFF. The complete variable domain, with remaining parts taken from reference TRBV28 and TRBJ1-1, reads DVKVTQSSRYLVKRTGEKVFLECVQDMDHENMFWYRQDPGLGLRLIYFSYDVKMKEKGDIPEGYSVSREKKERFSLILESASTNQTSMYLCATLPDGTGTLNMNTESFFGQGTRLTVV.